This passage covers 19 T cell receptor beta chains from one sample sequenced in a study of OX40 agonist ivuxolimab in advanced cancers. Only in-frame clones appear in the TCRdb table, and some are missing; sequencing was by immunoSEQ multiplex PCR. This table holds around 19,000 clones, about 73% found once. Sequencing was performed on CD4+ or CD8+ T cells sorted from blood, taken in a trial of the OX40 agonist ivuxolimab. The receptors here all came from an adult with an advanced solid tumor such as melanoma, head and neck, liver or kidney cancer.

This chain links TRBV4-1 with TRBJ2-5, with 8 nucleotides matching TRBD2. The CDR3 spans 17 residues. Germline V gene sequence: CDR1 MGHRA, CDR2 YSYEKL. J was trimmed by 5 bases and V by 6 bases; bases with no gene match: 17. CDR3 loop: CASSSGTGRAVGETQYF. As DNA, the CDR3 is TGCGCCAGCAGTTCAGGAACCGGGAGGGCCGTTGGGGAGACCCAGTACTTC.

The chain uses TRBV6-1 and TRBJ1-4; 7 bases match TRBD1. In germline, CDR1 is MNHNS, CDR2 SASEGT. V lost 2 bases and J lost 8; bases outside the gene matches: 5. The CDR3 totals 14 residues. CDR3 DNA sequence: TGTGCCAGCAGTGAACGGACAGGACCAGAAAAACTGTTTTTT. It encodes CASSERTGPEKLFF.

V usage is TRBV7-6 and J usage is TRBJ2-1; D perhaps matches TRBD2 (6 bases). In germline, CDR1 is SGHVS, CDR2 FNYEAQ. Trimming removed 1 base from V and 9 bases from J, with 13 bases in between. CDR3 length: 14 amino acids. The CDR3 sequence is CASSLESLAAEQFF. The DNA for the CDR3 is TGTGCCAGCAGCTTAGAGTCACTAGCCGCTGAGCAGTTCTTC.

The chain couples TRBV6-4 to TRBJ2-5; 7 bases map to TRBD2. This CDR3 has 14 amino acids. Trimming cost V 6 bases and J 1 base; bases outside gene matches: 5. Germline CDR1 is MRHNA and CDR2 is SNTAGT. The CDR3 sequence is CASSPSGGQETQYF. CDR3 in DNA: TGTGCCAGCAGCCCTAGCGGAGGCCAAGAGACCCAGTACTTC.

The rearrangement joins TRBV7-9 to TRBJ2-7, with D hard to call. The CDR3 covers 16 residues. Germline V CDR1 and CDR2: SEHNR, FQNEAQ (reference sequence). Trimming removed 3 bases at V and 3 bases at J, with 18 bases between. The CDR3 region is CASSLDPRQLNYEQYF. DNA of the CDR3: TGTGCCAGCAGCTTGGACCCCAGGCAACTTAACTACGAGCAGTACTTC. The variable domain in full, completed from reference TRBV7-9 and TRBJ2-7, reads DTGVSQNPRHKITKRGQNVTFRCDPISEHNRLYWYRQTLGQGPEFLTYFQNEAQLEKSRLLSDRFSAERPKGSFSTLEIQRTEQGDSAMYLCASSLDPRQLNYEQYFGPGTRLTVT.

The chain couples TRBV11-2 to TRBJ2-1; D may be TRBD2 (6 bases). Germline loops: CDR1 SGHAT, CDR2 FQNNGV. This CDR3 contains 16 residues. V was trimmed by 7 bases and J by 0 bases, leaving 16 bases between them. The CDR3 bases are TGTGCCAGCAACCAGCGGGCTGCTAGCTCCTACAATGAGCAGTTCTTC. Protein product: CASNQRAASSYNEQFF.

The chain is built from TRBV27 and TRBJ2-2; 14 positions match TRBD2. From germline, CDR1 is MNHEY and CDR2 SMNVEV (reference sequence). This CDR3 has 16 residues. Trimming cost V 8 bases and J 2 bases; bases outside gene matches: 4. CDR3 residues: CASGGLAGVNTGELFF. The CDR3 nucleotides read TGTGCCAGCGGGGGACTAGCGGGAGTTAACACCGGGGAGCTGTTTTTT.

The CDR3 bases are TGTGCCAGCAGGTACCAGGGGTCCGTCACTGAAGCTTTCTTT. Its translation is CASRYQGSVTEAFF. The rearrangement uses TRBV6-5 and TRBJ1-1, with D possibly being TRBD1 (6 bases). The germline V gene encodes CDR1 MNHEY and CDR2 SVGAGI. Trimming cost V 6 bases and J 4 bases, with 15 bases left between them. CDR3 length: 14 amino acids.

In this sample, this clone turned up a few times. The CDR3, as DNA: TGTGCCAGCAGCTTATGTACTAGCGGTGGGTGGTGCGCAGATACGCAGTATTTT. It is translated as CASSLCTSGGWCADTQYF. The chain couples TRBV11-2 to TRBJ2-3, with TRBD2 identical over 8 bases. This CDR3 is built from 18 residues. Germline V lookup: CDR1 SGHAT, CDR2 FQNNGV. The ends lost 2 bases at V and 4 bases at J; junction bases unmatched: 14.

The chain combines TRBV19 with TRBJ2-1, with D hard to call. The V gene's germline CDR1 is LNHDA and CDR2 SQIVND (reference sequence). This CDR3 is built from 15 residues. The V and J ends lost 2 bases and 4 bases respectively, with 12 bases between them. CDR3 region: CASSIIGQPYNEQFF. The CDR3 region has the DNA TGTGCCAGTAGTATAATCGGGCAGCCTTACAATGAGCAGTTCTTC.

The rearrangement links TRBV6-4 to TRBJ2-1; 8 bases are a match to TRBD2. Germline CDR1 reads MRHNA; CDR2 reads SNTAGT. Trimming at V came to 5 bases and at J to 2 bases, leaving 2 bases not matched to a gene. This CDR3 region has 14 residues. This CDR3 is CASSRAGAYNEQFF. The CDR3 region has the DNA TGTGCCAGCAGTCGAGCGGGGGCCTACAATGAGCAGTTCTTC.

CDR3 protein: CASRTGATGEQYF. CDR3 bases: TGTGCCAGCAGGACAGGGGCAACTGGGGAGCAGTACTTC. This sequence joins TRBV5-6 and TRBJ2-7; 8 bases are shared with TRBD1. The CDR3 runs to 13 residues. Unmatched junction bases numbered 8, after V lost 5 bases and J lost 7 bases. Germline CDR1 SGHDT, CDR2 YYEEEE.

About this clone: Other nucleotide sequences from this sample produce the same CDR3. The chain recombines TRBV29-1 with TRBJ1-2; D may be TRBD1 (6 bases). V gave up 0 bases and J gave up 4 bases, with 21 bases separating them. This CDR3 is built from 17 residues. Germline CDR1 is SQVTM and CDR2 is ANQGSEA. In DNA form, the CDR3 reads TGCAGCGTTGAAGATTTTTCTGAGACGGGGGGCAGCTATGGCTACACCTTC. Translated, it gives CSVEDFSETGGSYGYTF.

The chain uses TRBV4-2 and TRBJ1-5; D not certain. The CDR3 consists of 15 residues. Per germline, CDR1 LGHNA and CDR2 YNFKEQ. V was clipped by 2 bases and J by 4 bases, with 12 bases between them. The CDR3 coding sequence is TGTGCCAGCAGCCAATGGTTAACGGAAAATCAGCCCCAGCATTTT. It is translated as CASSQWLTENQPQHF.

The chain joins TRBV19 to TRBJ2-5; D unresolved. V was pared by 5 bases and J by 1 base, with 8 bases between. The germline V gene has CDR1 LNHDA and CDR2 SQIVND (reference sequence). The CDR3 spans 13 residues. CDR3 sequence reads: CASSSAAQETQYF. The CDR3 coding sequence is TGTGCCAGTAGTTCGGCAGCCCAAGAGACCCAGTACTTC. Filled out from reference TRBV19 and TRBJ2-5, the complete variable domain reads DGGITQSPKYLFRKEGQNVTLSCEQNLNHDAMYWYRQDPGQGLRLIYYSQIVNDFQKGDIAEGYSVSREKKESFPLTVTSAQKNPTAFYLCASSSAAQETQYFGPGTRLLVL.

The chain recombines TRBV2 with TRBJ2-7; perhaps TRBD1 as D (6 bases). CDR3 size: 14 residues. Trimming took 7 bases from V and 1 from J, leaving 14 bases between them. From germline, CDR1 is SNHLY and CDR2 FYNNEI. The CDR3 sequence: CASMSDSFSYEQYF. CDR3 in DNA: TGTGCCAGCATGTCGGACAGCTTTTCCTACGAGCAGTACTTC.

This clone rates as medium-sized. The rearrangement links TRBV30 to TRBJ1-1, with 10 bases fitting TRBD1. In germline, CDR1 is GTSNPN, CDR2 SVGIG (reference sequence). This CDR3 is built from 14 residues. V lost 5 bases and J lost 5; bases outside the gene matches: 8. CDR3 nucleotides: TGTGCCTGGGACAGGGGGCGCGGAAAGACTGAAGCTTTCTTT. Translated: CAWDRGRGKTEAFF.

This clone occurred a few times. CDR3: CAGGENQETQYF. The CDR3 DNA reads as TGTGCCGGCGGGGAAAACCAAGAGACCCAGTACTTC. This chain connects TRBV28 to TRBJ2-5, with a weak D call TRBD2 (6 bases). Trimming shortened V by 11 bases and J by 0 bases, and 10 bases separated the two germline ends. In germline, CDR1 is MDHEN, CDR2 SYDVKM. The CDR3 spans 12 residues. The full variable domain, rest sourced from reference TRBV28 and TRBJ2-5, is DVKVTQSSRYLVKRTGEKVFLECVQDMDHENMFWYRQDPGLGLRLIYFSYDVKMKEKGDIPEGYSVSREKKERFSLILESASTNQTSMYLCAGGENQETQYFGPGTRLLVL.

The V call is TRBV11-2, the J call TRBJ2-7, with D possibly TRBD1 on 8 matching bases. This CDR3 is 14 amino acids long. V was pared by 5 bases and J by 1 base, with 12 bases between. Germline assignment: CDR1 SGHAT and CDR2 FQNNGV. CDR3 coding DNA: TGTGCCAGCAGCACAGGGGGGGGTTCCTACGAGCAGTACTTC. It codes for CASSTGGGSYEQYF.